Each of the 30 T cell receptor beta chains below was sequenced from the same sample in a study of identical twins. TCRdb reprocessed the 5' RACE reads with MiXCR, giving one entry per CDR3 protein. In the table there are about 530,000 distinct CDR3 sequences, about a fifth of which are singletons. The same specimen was also included in a second study, on yellow fever vaccine responses in identical twins.

Material: CD4+ T cells sorted from blood. These receptors originate from a woman aged 18 to 35 in good health.

A few counts support this clonotype. This sequence joins TRBV20-1 and TRBJ2-5; D remains ambiguous. This CDR3 has 13 amino acids. Germline-derived CDR1 and CDR2 are DFQATT and SNEGSKA (reference sequence). V was pared by 1 base and J by 7 bases, with 13 bases between. The CDR3 protein is CSARGPMAATQYF. The DNA of the CDR3 is TGCAGTGCTAGAGGTCCGATGGCGGCGACCCAGTACTTC.

Ten or more counts support this clonotype. The chain links TRBV5-1 to TRBJ2-7; no clear D gene. Germline V gene lookup returns CDR1 SGHRS and CDR2 YFSETQ. V dropped 5 bases and J dropped 6 bases, with 3 bases sitting between them. CDR3 length: 9 amino acids. CDR3 sequence reads: CASSGEQYF. The CDR3 DNA sequence: TGCGCCAGCAGTGGCGAGCAGTACTTC.

With regard to this clonotype: A read error may account for a junction end that differs from germline. V is TRBV29-1 and J is TRBJ2-1; 8 bases are a match to TRBD2. The CDR3 loop spans 12 amino acids. Germline V CDR1 and CDR2: SQVTM, ANQGSEA. CDR3 in amino acids: CSVEPGLDEQFF. CDR3 nucleotides: TGCAGCGTTGAACCGGGACTAGATGAACAGTTCTTC.

This clonotype appeared once. The V call is TRBV11-3, the J call TRBJ2-3; D is unclear. V gave up 4 bases and J gave up 4 bases, with 9 bases separating them. CDR1 and CDR2 (germline): SGHNT, YENEEA. The CDR3 totals 13 residues. CDR3 in amino acids: CASSSHASDTQYF. In DNA form, the CDR3 reads TGTGCCAGCAGCTCCCACGCGTCAGATACGCAGTATTTT.

This chain's CDR3 is CASSYLERKETQYF. CDR3 DNA sequence: TGTGCCAGCAGTTATCTGGAGCGGAAAGAGACCCAGTACTTC. The chain recombines TRBV6-2 or TRBV6-3 with TRBJ2-5; tentative D call: TRBD2 (5 bases). The CDR3 runs to 14 residues. Per germline, CDR1 MNHEY and CDR2 SVGEGT. V was shortened by 3 bases and J by 3 bases, with 11 bases between the two germline ends.

The chain has TRBV20-1 and TRBJ2-3, with D perhaps TRBD1 (5 bases). Germline lookup yields CDR1 DFQATT and CDR2 SNEGSKA (reference sequence). The V end was cut by 6 bases, the J end by 5 bases, with 21 bases between. The length of the CDR3 is 15 residues. The CDR3 sequence is CSAKSTRDLKDTQYF. The CDR3 DNA reads as TGCAGTGCAAAATCTACCAGGGATTTAAAAGATACGCAGTATTTT.

The J gene is TRBJ2-7, the V gene TRBV7-9; 12 nucleotides align to TRBD2. The CDR3 has 15 amino acids. Germline loops: CDR1 SEHNR, CDR2 FQNEAQ (reference sequence). Trimming cost V 4 bases and J 6 bases; bases outside gene matches: 7. The CDR3 DNA reads TGTGCCAGCAGCTCAGCACTAGCGGGAGGTCTCGAGCAGTACTTC. This sequence encodes CASSSALAGGLEQYF.

This clonotype was recorded a few times. The CDR3 sequence: CASSPRDRLLRGYTF. For the CDR3, the DNA is TGTGCCAGCAGTCCCAGGGACAGACTGTTGAGGGGCTACACCTTC. The V call is TRBV28, the J call TRBJ1-2; TRBD1 matches at 7 bases. This CDR3 region has 15 residues. The germline CDR1 and CDR2 sequences are MDHEN and SYDVKM. Germline trimming cut 5 bases from V and 8 bases from J; bases unmatched to any gene: 14.

This clonotype has more than one count but fewer than ten. This chain uses TRBV19 with TRBJ2-1; 7 bases line up with TRBD2. J was trimmed by 6 bases and V by 5 bases; bases with no gene match: 13. Germline V lookup: CDR1 LNHDA, CDR2 SQIVND (reference sequence). This CDR3 is 16 amino acids long. Here the CDR3 reads CASSYWAGAKGNEQFF. CDR3 nucleotides: TGTGCCAGTAGTTATTGGGCGGGAGCAAAAGGCAATGAGCAGTTCTTC.

This clonotype was picked up a small number of times. The genes are TRBV7-9 and TRBJ2-1; possible D gene TRBD1, 5 bases. Trimming pared 0 bases from V and 9 bases from J, leaving 12 bases between. The CDR3 length is 14 residues. Looked up from germline, CDR1 is SEHNR and CDR2 is FQNEAQ (reference sequence). The CDR3 reads CASSLALDSTEQFF. Here the CDR3 DNA reads TGTGCCAGCAGCTTAGCGCTCGACAGTACTGAGCAGTTCTTC.

The CDR3 loop reads CASSLAGGNSHNEQFF. In DNA form, the CDR3 reads TGTGCCAGCAGTTTGGCAGGGGGCAATAGCCACAATGAGCAGTTCTTC. The chain is built from TRBV28 and TRBJ2-1; 8 bases fit TRBD1. The V segment lost 3 bases and the J segment 5 bases; nucleotides outside the gene matches: 9. This CDR3 has 16 residues. Germline lookup yields CDR1 MDHEN and CDR2 SYDVKM.

The J gene is TRBJ1-2, the V gene TRBV5-6, with D perhaps TRBD1 (5 bases). Germline V lookup: CDR1 SGHDT, CDR2 YYEEEE. CDR3 length equals 13 residues. Trimming stripped 4 bases from V and 8 bases from J, with 15 bases between. CDR3 sequence: CASSPRAGPGYTF. The CDR3 DNA reads as TGTGCCAGCAGCCCAAGGGCGGGGCCCGGCTACACCTTC. The full variable domain, with the rest looked up from reference TRBV5-6 and TRBJ1-2, is DAGVTQSPTHLIKTRGQQVTLRCSPKSGHDTVSWYQQALGQGPQFIFQYYEEEERQRGNFPDRFSGHQFPNYSSELNVNALLLGDSALYLCASSPRAGPGYTFGSGTRLTVV.

The rearrangement uses TRBV5-1 and TRBJ2-5, with TRBD2 matching 7 bases. CDR3 length: 14 residues. Trimming cost V 3 bases and J 6 bases; bases outside gene matches: 8. Germline CDR1 SGHRS, CDR2 YFSETQ. DNA of the CDR3: TGCGCCAGCAGCTGGGAACTAGCGCCTCAGACCCAGTACTTC. Its protein product is CASSWELAPQTQYF.

Remarks on this clonotype: This may stem from a read error, because a much larger clone lies one nucleotide away. This rearrangement joins TRBV6-1 to TRBJ1-2; D is ambiguous. The CDR3 is 10 residues long. Trimming pared 5 bases from V and 2 bases from J, leaving 0 bases between. CDR1 and CDR2 (germline): MNHNS, SASEGT. CDR3 residues: CASSNYGYTF. CDR3 bases: TGTGCCAGCAGTAACTATGGCTACACCTTC.

This clonotype came up a few times. The J gene is TRBJ2-7, the V gene TRBV20-1, with D possibly matching TRBD1 (6 bases). From germline, CDR1 is DFQATT and CDR2 SNEGSKA (reference sequence). V lost 5 bases and J lost 1, with 18 bases in between. There are 15 residues in the CDR3. CDR3 sequence (DNA): TGCAGTGCTCGTCGAGGGGGTAATCCTTCCTACGAGCAGTACTTC. Translation: CSARRGGNPSYEQYF.

The CDR3 reads CATAGLGHNEQFF. CDR3 DNA: TGTGCCACCGCGGGCCTGGGGCACAATGAGCAGTTCTTC. The chain combines TRBV12-3 or TRBV12-4 with TRBJ2-1, with D perhaps given as TRBD1 or TRBD2 (5 bases each). Trimming left V 10 bases short and J 5 bases short, with 15 bases between. The CDR3 covers 13 residues.

In its sample, this clonotype was seen many times. This chain joins TRBV7-8 and TRBJ2-7; no firm D call. This CDR3 spans 13 amino acids. V was pared by 1 base and J by 2 bases, with 6 bases between. Germline V lookup: CDR1 SGHVS, CDR2 FQNEAQ. The CDR3 region is CASSLERTYEQYF. CDR3 nucleotide sequence: TGTGCCAGCAGCTTAGAGAGAACCTACGAGCAGTACTTC.

A few counts support this clonotype. The rearrangement joins TRBV14 to TRBJ1-1; D gene unclear. Germline V gives CDR1 SGHDN, CDR2 FVKESK. V lost 1 base to trimming and J lost 1 base, with 10 bases between them. The CDR3 consists of 15 residues. The CDR3: CASSQGIGKNTEAFF. The CDR3 nucleotides read TGTGCCAGCAGCCAAGGGATAGGGAAGAACACTGAAGCTTTCTTT. The variable domain in full, completed from reference TRBV14 and TRBJ1-1, reads EAGVTQFPSHSVIEKGQTVTLRCDPISGHDNLYWYRRVMGKEIKFLLHFVKESKQDESGMPNNRFLAERTGGTYSTLKVQPAELEDSGVYFCASSQGIGKNTEAFFGQGTRLTVV.

Details on this clonotype: A junction boundary mismatches the germline segment, possibly from a read error. The chain couples TRBV20-1 to TRBJ2-1; 8 nucleotides line up with TRBD2. Germline V gene lookup returns CDR1 DFQATT and CDR2 SNEGSKA (reference sequence). CDR3 length equals 17 residues. CDR3: CCARVEPIAGSYNEQFF. CDR3 coding DNA: TGCTGTGCTAGGGTTGAACCCATAGCGGGGAGTTACAATGAGCAGTTCTTC.

V and J are TRBV5-1 and TRBJ1-4, with a tentative D call TRBD1 (5 bases). The CDR3 sequence is 14 residues long. Germline values: CDR1 SGHRS, CDR2 YFSETQ. V gave up 0 bases and J gave up 7 bases, with 10 bases separating them. This CDR3 reads CASSLGGAVEKLFF. The CDR3 DNA sequence: TGCGCCAGCAGCTTGGGTGGGGCCGTTGAAAAACTGTTTTTT.

Ten or more counts support this clonotype. This chain connects TRBV20-1 to TRBJ2-1; a weak D match, TRBD2 (6 bases). Trimming stripped 1 base from V and 2 bases from J, with 15 bases between. Looked up from germline, CDR1 is DFQATT and CDR2 is SNEGSKA (reference sequence). The CDR3 sequence is 16 residues long. CDR3 amino acids: CSARVSGGPAYNEQFF. Written as DNA, the CDR3 is TGCAGTGCTAGAGTGAGCGGAGGGCCAGCCTACAATGAGCAGTTCTTC.

This chain joins TRBV6-5 and TRBJ2-7; D is undetermined. Per germline, CDR1 MNHEY and CDR2 SVGAGI. Trimming pared 0 bases from V and 3 bases from J, leaving 12 bases between. CDR3 length: 15 residues. CDR3 sequence: CASSYSIAGSYEQYV. In DNA, the CDR3 is TGTGCCAGCAGTTACTCGATTGCAGGTAGCTACGAGCAGTACGTC.

The V and J genes are TRBV20-1 and TRBJ1-6; no firm D call. The CDR3 is 15 residues long. CDR1 is DFQATT and CDR2 is SNEGSKA in the germline V gene (reference sequence). V lost 0 bases to trimming and J lost 3 bases, with 9 bases between them. CDR3: CSARDQSSYNSPLHF. The CDR3 DNA reads TGCAGTGCTAGAGATCAGTCGAGCTATAATTCACCCCTCCACTTT.

The chain is built from TRBV10-3 and TRBJ1-1, with D perhaps matching TRBD1 (6 bases). This CDR3 is 13 amino acids long. With 7 bases removed from V and 4 bases from J, the gap between germline ends came to 13 bases. The germline V gene encodes CDR1 ENHRY and CDR2 SYGVKD. The CDR3 bases are TGTGCCATCATGTCAGGGGTTAGCACTGAAGCTTTCTTT. Its protein is CAIMSGVSTEAFF.

The rearrangement joins TRBV20-1 to TRBJ1-1; TRBD1 might be the D (6 bases). The CDR3 consists of 12 residues. V lost 4 bases and J lost 8, with 14 bases in between. CDR1 and CDR2 (germline): DFQATT, SNEGSKA (reference sequence). The CDR3 DNA reads as TGCAGTGCTACGGCGGACAGCCTAGAAGCTTTCTTT. As protein: CSATADSLEAFF.

The chain employs TRBV5-1 and TRBJ1-3; 8 nucleotides match TRBD1. V was pared by 4 bases and J by 0 bases, with 6 bases of the junction left unmatched. CDR3 length: 16 amino acids. The germline CDR1 and CDR2 sequences are SGHRS and YFSETQ. CDR3 nucleotides: TGCGCCAGCAGCGCCGGGACAGGAATCTCTGGAAACACCATATATTTT. Its protein product is CASSAGTGISGNTIYF.

This chain uses TRBV9 with TRBJ1-2, with 8 bases aligning to TRBD1. The CDR3 runs 15 residues. Germline V CDR1 and CDR2: SGDLS, YYNGEE. The junction had 5 bases not matched to a gene; V was cut back by 2 bases and J by 2 bases. This chain's CDR3 is CASSVGTGSNYGYTF. DNA for the CDR3: TGTGCCAGCAGCGTGGGGACAGGCTCCAACTATGGCTACACCTTC.

This chain connects TRBV12-3 or TRBV12-4 to TRBJ2-1; TRBD1 is a possible D gene (7 bases). Trimming shortened V by 6 bases and J by 9 bases, and 24 bases separated the two germline ends. This CDR3 comprises 16 residues. In DNA form, the CDR3 reads TGTGCCAGCAGCGGAGGGGGCGGGTCGGCTCTTTTTGAGCAGTTCTTC. It translates to CASSGGGGSALFEQFF.

The V and J genes are TRBV12-5 and TRBJ2-1; tentative D call: TRBD2 (7 bases). This CDR3 contains 17 residues. CDR1 and CDR2 (germline): LGHNT, FRNRAP. Trimming took 4 bases from V and 2 from J, leaving 18 bases between them. CDR3 protein: CASGSGPARGPYNEQFF. The CDR3 DNA follows: TGTGCTAGTGGTTCGGGCCCGGCGCGGGGGCCCTACAATGAGCAGTTCTTC.

This clonotype was counted between two and nine times. The chain carries TRBV24-1 and TRBJ2-1; D perhaps matches TRBD2 (5 bases). CDR1 is KGHDR and CDR2 is SFDVKD in the germline V gene. Trimming cost V 7 bases and J 8 bases, with 20 bases left between them. This CDR3 has 15 residues. CDR3 sequence: CATRALISERDEQFF. CDR3 sequence (DNA): TGTGCCACCAGGGCCCTGATTAGCGAGAGGGATGAGCAGTTCTTC.